Included here is one T cell receptor (beta chain) sequence, with context. This entry belongs to a study of blood T cell repertoires in COVID-19. The protocol was immunoSEQ multiplex PCR, while the TCRdb copy is restricted to in-frame clones and leaves out a portion. The sample consists of some 260,000 clones, 88% of them appearing once. Sequences were obtained from peripheral blood. The TCR sequence derives from a woman between 65 and 79 years old with COVID-19, enrolled during active disease.

As DNA, the CDR3 is TGTGCCAGCAGCCCGGGACTAGCGGGAGGGAAAGAGACCCAGTACTTC. This translates into CASSPGLAGGKETQYF. This sequence joins TRBV3-1 (or the pseudogene TRBV3-2) and TRBJ2-5; 16 bases fit TRBD2. CDR3 length: 16 amino acids. J gave up 3 bases and V 4 bases, and 2 bases lay outside the gene matches. Looked up from germline, CDR1 is LGHDT and CDR2 is YNNKEL (reference sequence).